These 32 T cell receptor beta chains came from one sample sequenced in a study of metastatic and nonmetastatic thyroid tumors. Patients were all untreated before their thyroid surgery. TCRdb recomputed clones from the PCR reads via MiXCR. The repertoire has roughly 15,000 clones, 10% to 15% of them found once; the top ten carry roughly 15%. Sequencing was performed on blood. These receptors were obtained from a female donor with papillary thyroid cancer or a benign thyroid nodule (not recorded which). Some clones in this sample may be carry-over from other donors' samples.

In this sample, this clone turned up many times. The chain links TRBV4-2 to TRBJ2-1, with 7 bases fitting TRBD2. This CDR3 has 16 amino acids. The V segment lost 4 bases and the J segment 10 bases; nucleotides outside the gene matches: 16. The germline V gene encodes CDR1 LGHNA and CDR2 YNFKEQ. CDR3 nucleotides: TGTGCCAGCAGCCCAGTTGGCGGGAGTATAGTAAACGAGCAGTTCTTC. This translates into CASSPVGGSIVNEQFF.

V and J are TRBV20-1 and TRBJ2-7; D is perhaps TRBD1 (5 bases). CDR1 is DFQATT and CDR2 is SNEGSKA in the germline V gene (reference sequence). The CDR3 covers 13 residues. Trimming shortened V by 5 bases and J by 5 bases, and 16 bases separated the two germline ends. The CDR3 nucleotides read TGCAGTGCTCCGAGCGCAGGGCCCGACGAGCAGTACTTC. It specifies CSAPSAGPDEQYF.

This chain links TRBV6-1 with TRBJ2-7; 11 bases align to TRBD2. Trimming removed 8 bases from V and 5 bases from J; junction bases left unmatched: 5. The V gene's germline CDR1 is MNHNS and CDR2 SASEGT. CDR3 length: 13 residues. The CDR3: CASSGTSGNEQYF. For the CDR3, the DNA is TGTGCCAGCTCCGGGACTAGCGGTAACGAGCAGTACTTC.

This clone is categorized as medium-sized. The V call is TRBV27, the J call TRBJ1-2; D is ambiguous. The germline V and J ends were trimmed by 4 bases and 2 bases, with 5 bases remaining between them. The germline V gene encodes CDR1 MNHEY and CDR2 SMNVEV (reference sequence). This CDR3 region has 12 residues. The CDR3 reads CASSSGNYGYTF. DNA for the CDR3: TGTGCCAGCAGTTCCGGGAACTATGGCTACACCTTC.

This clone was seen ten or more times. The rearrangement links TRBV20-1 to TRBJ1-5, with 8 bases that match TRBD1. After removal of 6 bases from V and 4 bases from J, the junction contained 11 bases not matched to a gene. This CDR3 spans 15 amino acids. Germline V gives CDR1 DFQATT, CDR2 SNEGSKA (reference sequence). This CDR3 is CSAVGTGARNQPQHF. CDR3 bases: TGCAGTGCGGTCGGGACAGGCGCCAGGAATCAGCCCCAGCATTTT.

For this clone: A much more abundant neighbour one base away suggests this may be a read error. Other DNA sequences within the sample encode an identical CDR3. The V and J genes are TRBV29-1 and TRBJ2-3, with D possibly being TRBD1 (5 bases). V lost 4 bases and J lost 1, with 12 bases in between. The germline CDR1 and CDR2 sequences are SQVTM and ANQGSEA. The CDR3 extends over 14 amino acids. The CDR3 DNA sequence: TGCAGCGTTGGTCAGGGTTCAGGCACAGATACGCAGTATTTT. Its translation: CSVGQGSGTDTQYF.

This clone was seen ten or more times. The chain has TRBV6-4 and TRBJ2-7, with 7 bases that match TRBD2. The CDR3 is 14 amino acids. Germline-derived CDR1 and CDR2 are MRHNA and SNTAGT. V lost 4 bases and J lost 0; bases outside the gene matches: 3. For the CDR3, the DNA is TGTGCCAGCAGTGTAGCTAGCGGCTCCTACGAGCAGTACTTC. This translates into CASSVASGSYEQYF.

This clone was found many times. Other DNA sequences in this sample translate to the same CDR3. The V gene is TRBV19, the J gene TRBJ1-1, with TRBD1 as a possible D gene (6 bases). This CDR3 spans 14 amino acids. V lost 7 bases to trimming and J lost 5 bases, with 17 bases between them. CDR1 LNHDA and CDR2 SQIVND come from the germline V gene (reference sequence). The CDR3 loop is CASTPTGVGTEAFF. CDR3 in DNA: TGTGCCAGTACCCCGACAGGAGTCGGTACTGAAGCTTTCTTT.

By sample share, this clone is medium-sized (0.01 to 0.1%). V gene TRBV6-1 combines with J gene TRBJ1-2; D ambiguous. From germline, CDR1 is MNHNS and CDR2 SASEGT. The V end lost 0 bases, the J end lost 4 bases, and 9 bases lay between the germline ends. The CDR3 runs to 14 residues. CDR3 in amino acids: CASSEAQDGYGYTF. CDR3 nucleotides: TGTGCCAGCAGTGAAGCGCAAGACGGCTATGGCTACACCTTC.

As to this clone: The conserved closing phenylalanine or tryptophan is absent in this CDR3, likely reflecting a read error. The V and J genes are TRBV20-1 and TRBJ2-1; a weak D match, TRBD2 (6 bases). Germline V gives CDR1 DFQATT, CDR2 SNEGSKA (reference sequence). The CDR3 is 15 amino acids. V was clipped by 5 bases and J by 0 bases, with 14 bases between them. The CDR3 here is CSAGSGTRSYNEQFL. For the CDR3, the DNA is TGCAGTGCTGGATCAGGGACTCGCTCCTACAATGAGCAGTTCCTC.

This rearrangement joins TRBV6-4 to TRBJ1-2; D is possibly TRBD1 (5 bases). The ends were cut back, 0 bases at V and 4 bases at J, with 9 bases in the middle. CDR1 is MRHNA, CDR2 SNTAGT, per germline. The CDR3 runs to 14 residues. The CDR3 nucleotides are TGTGCCAGCAGTGACTCCCCGGGGCTCTATGGCTACACCTTC. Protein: CASSDSPGLYGYTF.

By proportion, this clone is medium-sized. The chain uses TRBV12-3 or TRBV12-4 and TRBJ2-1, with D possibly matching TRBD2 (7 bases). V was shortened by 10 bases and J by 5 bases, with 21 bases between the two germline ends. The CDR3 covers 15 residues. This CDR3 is CATTEGGLLNNEQFF. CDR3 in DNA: TGTGCCACCACGGAGGGGGGGTTGCTGAACAATGAGCAGTTCTTC.

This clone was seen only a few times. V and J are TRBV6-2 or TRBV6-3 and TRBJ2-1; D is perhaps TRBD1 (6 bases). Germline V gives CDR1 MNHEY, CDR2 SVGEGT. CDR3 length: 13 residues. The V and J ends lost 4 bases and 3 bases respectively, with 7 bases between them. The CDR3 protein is CASSLDSYNEQFF. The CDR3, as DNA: TGTGCCAGCAGTTTGGACAGCTACAATGAGCAGTTCTTC.

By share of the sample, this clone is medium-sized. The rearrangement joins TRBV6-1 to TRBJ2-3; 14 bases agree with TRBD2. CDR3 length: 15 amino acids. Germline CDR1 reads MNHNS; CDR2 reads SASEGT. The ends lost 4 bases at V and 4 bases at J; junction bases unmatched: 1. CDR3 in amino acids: CASSGLAGGPDTQYF. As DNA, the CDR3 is TGTGCCAGCAGTGGACTAGCGGGAGGGCCAGATACGCAGTATTTT.

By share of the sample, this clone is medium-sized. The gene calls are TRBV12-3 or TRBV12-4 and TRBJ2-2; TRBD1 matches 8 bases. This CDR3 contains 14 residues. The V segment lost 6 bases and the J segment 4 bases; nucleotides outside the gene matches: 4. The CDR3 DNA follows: TGTGCCAGCAGAAGAGGACAGGGCACCGGGGAGCTGTTTTTT. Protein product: CASRRGQGTGELFF.

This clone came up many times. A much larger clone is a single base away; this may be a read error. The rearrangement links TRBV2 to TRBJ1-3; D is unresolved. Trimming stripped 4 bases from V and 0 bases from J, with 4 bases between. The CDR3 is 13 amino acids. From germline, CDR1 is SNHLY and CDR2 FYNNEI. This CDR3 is CASSVSSGNTIYF. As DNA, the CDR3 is TGTGCCAGCAGTGTAAGCTCTGGAAACACCATATATTTT.

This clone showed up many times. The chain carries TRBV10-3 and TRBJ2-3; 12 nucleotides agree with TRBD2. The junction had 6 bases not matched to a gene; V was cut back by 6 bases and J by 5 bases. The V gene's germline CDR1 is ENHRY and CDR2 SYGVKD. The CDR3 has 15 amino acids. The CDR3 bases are TGTGCCATCAGGAGGACTAGCGGGGCCCTAGATACGCAGTATTTT. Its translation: CAIRRTSGALDTQYF.

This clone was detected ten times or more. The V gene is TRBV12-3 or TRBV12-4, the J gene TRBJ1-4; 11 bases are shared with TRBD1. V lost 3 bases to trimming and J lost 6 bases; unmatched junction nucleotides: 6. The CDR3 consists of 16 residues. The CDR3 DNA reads TGTGCCAGCAGTTTTGGGACAGGGGGAGGCGATGAAAAACTGTTTTTT. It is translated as CASSFGTGGGDEKLFF.

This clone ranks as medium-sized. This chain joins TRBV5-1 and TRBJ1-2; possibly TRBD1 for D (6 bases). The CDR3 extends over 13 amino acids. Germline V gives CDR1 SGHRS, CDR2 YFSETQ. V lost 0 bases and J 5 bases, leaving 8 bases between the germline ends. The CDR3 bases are TGCGCCAGCAGCTTGGGGGACAATTATGGCTACACCTTC. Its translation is CASSLGDNYGYTF.

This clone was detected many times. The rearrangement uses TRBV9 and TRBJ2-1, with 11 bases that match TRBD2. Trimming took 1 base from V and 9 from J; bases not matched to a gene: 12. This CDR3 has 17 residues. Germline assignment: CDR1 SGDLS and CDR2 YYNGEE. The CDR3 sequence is CASSVITSGSMSSEQFF. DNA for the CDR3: TGTGCCAGCAGCGTAATCACTAGCGGGAGTATGAGCAGTGAGCAGTTCTTC.

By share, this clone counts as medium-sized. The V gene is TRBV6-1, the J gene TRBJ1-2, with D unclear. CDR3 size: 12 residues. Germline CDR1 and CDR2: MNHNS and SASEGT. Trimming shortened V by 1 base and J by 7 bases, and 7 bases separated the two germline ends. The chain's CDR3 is CASSEGTLGYTF. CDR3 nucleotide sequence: TGTGCCAGCAGTGAAGGGACGCTTGGCTACACCTTC.

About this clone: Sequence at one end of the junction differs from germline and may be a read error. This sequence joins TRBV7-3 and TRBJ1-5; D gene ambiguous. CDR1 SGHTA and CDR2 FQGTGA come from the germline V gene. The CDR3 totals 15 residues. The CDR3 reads CASSLTGRCDQLQHF. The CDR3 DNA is TGTGCCAGCAGCTTAACAGGAAGATGCGATCAGCTCCAGCATTTT.

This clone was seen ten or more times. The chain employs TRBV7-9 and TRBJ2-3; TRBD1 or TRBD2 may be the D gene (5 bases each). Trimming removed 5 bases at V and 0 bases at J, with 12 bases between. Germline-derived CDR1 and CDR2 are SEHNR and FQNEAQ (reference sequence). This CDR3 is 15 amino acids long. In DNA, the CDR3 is TGTGCCAGCAGCAAAGGGGAGCGGAGCACAGATACGCAGTATTTT. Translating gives CASSKGERSTDTQYF.

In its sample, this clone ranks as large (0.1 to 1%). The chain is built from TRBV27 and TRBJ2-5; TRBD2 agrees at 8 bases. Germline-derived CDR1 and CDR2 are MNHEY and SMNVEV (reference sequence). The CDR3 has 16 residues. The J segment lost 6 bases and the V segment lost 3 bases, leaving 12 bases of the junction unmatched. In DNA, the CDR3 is TGTGCCAGCAGTTTTTTATCGACGGGAGGGCAAAAGACCCAGTACTTC. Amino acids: CASSFLSTGGQKTQYF.

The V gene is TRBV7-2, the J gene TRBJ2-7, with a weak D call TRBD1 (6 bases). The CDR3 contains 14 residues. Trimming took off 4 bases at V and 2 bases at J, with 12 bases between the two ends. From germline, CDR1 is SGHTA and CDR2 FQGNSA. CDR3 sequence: CASSSQGPAYEQYF. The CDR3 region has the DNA TGTGCCAGCAGCTCACAGGGCCCAGCCTACGAGCAGTACTTC.

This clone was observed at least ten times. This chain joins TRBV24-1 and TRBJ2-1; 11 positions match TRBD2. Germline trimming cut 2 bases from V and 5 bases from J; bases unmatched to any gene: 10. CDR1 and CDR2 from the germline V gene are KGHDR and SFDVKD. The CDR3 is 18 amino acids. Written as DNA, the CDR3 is TGTGCCACCAGTGATTCCCTTCTAGCGGGGGGCCCTAACAATGAGCAGTTCTTC. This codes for CATSDSLLAGGPNNEQFF.

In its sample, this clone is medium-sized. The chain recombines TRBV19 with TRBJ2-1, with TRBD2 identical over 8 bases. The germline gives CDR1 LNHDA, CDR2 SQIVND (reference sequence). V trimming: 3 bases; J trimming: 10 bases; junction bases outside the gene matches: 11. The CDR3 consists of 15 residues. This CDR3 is CASSITPGTGGEQFF. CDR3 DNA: TGTGCCAGTAGTATCACGCCCGGTACGGGGGGGGAGCAGTTCTTC.

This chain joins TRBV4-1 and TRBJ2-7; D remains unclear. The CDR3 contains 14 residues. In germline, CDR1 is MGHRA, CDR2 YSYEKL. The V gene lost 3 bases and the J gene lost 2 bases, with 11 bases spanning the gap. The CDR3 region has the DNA TGCGCCAGCAGCCAGATAGACACAGCCTACGAGCAGTACTTC. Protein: CASSQIDTAYEQYF.

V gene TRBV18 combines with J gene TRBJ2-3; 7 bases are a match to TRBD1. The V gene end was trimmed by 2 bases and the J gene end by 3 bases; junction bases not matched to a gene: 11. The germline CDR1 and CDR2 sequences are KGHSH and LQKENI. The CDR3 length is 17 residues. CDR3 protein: CASSPDVQGMGTDTQYF. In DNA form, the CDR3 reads TGTGCCAGCTCACCAGATGTACAGGGGATGGGGACAGATACGCAGTATTTT. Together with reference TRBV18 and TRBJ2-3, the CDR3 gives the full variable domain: NAGVMQNPRHLVRRRGQEARLRCSPMKGHSHVYWYRQLPEEGLKFMVYLQKENIIDESGMPKERFSAEFPKEGPSILRIQQVVRGDSAAYFCASSPDVQGMGTDTQYFGPGTRLTVL.

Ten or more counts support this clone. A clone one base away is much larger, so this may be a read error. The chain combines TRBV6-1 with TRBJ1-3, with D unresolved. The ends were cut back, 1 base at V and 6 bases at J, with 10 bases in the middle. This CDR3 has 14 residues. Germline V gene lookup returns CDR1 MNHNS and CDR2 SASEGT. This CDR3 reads CASSEGDTVNTIYF. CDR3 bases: TGTGCCAGCAGTGAAGGCGACACAGTAAACACCATATATTTT.

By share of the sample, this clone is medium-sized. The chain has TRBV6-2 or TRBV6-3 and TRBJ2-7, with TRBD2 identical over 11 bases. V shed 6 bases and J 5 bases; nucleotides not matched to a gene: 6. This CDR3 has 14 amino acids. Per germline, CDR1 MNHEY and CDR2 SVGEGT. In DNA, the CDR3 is TGTGCCAGCAGCGGGACTAGCGGTTCGGACGAGCAGTACTTC. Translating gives CASSGTSGSDEQYF.

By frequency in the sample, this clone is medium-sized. The CDR3 loop reads CASSYSGTLPYGYTF. CDR3 sequence (DNA): TGTGCCAGCAGTTACTCCGGGACACTTCCCTATGGCTACACCTTC. The chain uses TRBV6-6 and TRBJ1-2, with D maybe TRBD1 (6 bases). The V and J ends lost 0 bases and 4 bases respectively, with 12 bases between them. Germline lookup yields CDR1 MNHNY and CDR2 SVGAGI (reference sequence). The CDR3 runs to 15 residues.